These 19 T cell receptor beta chains came from one sample sequenced in a study of blood T cell repertoires in COVID-19. Produced via immunoSEQ multiplex PCR; TCRdb's table is partial and in-frame only. In the table there are 120,000 to 150,000 clones, approximately 89% of which are singletons. Sequencing was done on a sample of peripheral blood. The receptors were sampled from a human donor in a cohort sampled during active COVID-19.

CDR3 loop: CASSPTGGEANVLTF. In DNA form, the CDR3 reads TGTGCCAGCTCACCGACAGGGGGTGAGGCCAACGTCCTGACTTTC. J is TRBJ2-6 and V is TRBV18; TRBD1 matches 9 bases. The length of the CDR3 is 15 residues. Germline V gene sequence: CDR1 KGHSH, CDR2 LQKENI. V lost 3 bases to trimming and J lost 6 bases; unmatched junction nucleotides: 3.

This chain links TRBV3-1 (or the pseudogene TRBV3-2) with TRBJ2-1, with 8 nucleotides matching TRBD1. This CDR3 comprises 15 residues. V lost 4 bases and J lost 2; bases outside the gene matches: 4. Germline CDR1 reads LGHDT; CDR2 reads YNNKEL (reference sequence). CDR3 DNA: TGTGCCAGCAGCCCCGGACAGGGTACCTACAATGAGCAGTTCTTC. Translating it yields CASSPGQGTYNEQFF.

V and J are TRBV4-3 and TRBJ1-2; 8 nucleotides agree with TRBD1. Per the germline V gene, CDR1 is LGHNA and CDR2 is YSLEER. This CDR3 region has 15 residues. V dropped 2 bases and J dropped 3; count of bases not matched to a gene: 5. The CDR3 DNA is TGCGCCAGCAGCCAATGGGACAGGCTTTACTATGGCTACACCTTC. Amino acids: CASSQWDRLYYGYTF.

The chain joins TRBV18 to TRBJ2-1, with 11 bases matching TRBD2. V lost 6 bases, J lost 2 bases, and 3 bases stayed unmatched. This CDR3 contains 15 residues. Per germline, CDR1 KGHSH and CDR2 LQKENI. The CDR3 DNA is TGTGCCAGCTCGCTTAGCGGGGGGGCCTACAATGAGCAGTTCTTC. Translation: CASSLSGGAYNEQFF. Variable domain in full (rest from reference TRBV18 and TRBJ2-1): NAGVMQNPRHLVRRRGQEARLRCSPMKGHSHVYWYRQLPEEGLKFMVYLQKENIIDESGMPKERFSAEFPKEGPSILRIQQVVRGDSAAYFCASSLSGGAYNEQFFGPGTRLTVL.

This chain joins TRBV5-1 and TRBJ2-2, with 10 bases fitting TRBD2. The germline V gene encodes CDR1 SGHRS and CDR2 YFSETQ. The CDR3 loop spans 16 amino acids. Germline trimming cut 3 bases from V and 2 bases from J; bases unmatched to any gene: 4. CDR3 DNA sequence: TGCGCCAGCAGCTCCACTAGCGGGACAAACACCGGGGAGCTGTTTTTT. Translating gives CASSSTSGTNTGELFF. Together with reference TRBV5-1 and TRBJ2-2, the CDR3 gives the full variable domain: KAGVTQTPRYLIKTRGQQVTLSCSPISGHRSVSWYQQTPGQGLQFLFEYFSETQRNKGNFPGRFSGRQFSNSRSEMNVSTLELGDSALYLCASSSTSGTNTGELFFGEGSRLTVL.

The chain joins TRBV6-6 to TRBJ1-6; the D gene is possibly TRBD1 (6 bases). Between the trimmed V and J ends, which lost 7 bases and 0 bases, there was a span of 10 bases. This CDR3 contains 15 residues. Germline V CDR1 and CDR2: MNHNY, SVGAGI (reference sequence). The CDR3 DNA is TGTGCCAGCACCCAGGGGAGCTCCTATAATTCACCCCTCCACTTT. Translation: CASTQGSSYNSPLHF.

The chain joins TRBV19 to TRBJ1-1; the match to TRBD1 covers 7 bases. V lost 6 bases, J lost 5 bases, and 6 bases stayed unmatched. This CDR3 region has 13 residues. CDR1 LNHDA and CDR2 SQIVND come from the germline V gene (reference sequence). The CDR3, as DNA: TGTGCCAGTAGCGACAGGGTTTTAACTGAAGCTTTCTTT. Translated, it gives CASSDRVLTEAFF.

This clone was picked up one time. This sequence joins TRBV21-1 and TRBJ2-4; the table's D call of TRBD1 was not tested on the DNA. TRBV21-1 is a pseudogene. The length of the CDR3 is 15 residues. CDR3 region: CASSFHGQGRNIQYF. Written as DNA, the CDR3 is TGTGCCAGCAGCTTCCACGGACAGGGGAGAAACATTCAGTACTTC.

The V gene is TRBV28, the J gene TRBJ1-2; 7 nucleotides match TRBD1. Losses at the gene ends were 7 bases for V and 5 bases for J; bases not matched to a gene: 16. This CDR3 has 16 residues. Germline CDR1 is MDHEN and CDR2 is SYDVKM. CDR3 sequence (DNA): TGTGCCAGCACCCTAATATCGGGACAGCGATTATATGGCTACACCTTC. This sequence encodes CASTLISGQRLYGYTF.

The rearrangement uses TRBV10-3 and TRBJ2-3; 9 positions match TRBD2. Trimming cost V 5 bases and J 0 bases; bases outside gene matches: 6. The germline CDR1 and CDR2 sequences are ENHRY and SYGVKD. This CDR3 has 16 residues. This chain's CDR3 is CAISSGGITSTDTQYF. The DNA for the CDR3 is TGTGCCATCAGTAGCGGGGGGATTACTAGCACAGATACGCAGTATTTT.

The rearrangement uses TRBV9 and TRBJ1-2, with 9 bases fitting TRBD1. The V gene end was trimmed by 4 bases and the J gene end by 5 bases; junction bases not matched to a gene: 3. The CDR3 sequence is 13 residues long. Germline lookup yields CDR1 SGDLS and CDR2 YYNGEE. The CDR3 nucleotides read TGTGCCAGCAGCCGACAGGGGGGGTATGGCTACACCTTC. Amino acid sequence: CASSRQGGYGYTF.

This clone has only one observation. The rearrangement uses TRBV7-8 and TRBJ2-2, with 9 bases fitting TRBD1. V lost 5 bases, J lost 6 bases, and 19 bases stayed unmatched. Germline V gene data show CDR1 as SGHVS and CDR2 as FQNEAQ. This CDR3 contains 19 residues. The CDR3 sequence: CASSPSLARGTGIPGELFF. DNA for the CDR3: TGTGCCAGCAGCCCAAGCTTAGCGCGGGGGACAGGGATACCCGGGGAGCTGTTTTTT. The full variable domain, rest sourced from reference TRBV7-8 and TRBJ2-2, is GAGVSQSPRYKVAKRGQDVALRCDPISGHVSLFWYQQALGQGPEFLTYFQNEAQLDKSGLPSDRFFAERPEGSVSTLKIQRTQQEDSAVYLCASSPSLARGTGIPGELFFGEGSRLTVL.

V gene TRBV3-1 (or the pseudogene TRBV3-2) combines with J gene TRBJ2-1; 8 nucleotides align to TRBD2. CDR3 length equals 15 residues. J was trimmed by 7 bases and V by 1 base; bases with no gene match: 6. CDR1 is LGHDT, CDR2 YNNKEL, per germline (reference sequence). The CDR3 reads CASSQGGTRPNEQFF. The CDR3 nucleotides read TGTGCCAGCAGCCAAGGCGGGACTAGACCTAATGAGCAGTTCTTC.

The V gene is TRBV11-3, the J gene TRBJ2-1; 9 bases are a match to TRBD2. The germline V gene encodes CDR1 SGHNT and CDR2 YENEEA. The CDR3 runs to 15 residues. The ends lost 2 bases at V and 6 bases at J; junction bases unmatched: 5. The CDR3 here is CASSLWRGGGNEQFF. The CDR3 nucleotides are TGTGCCAGCAGCTTATGGCGGGGGGGTGGCAATGAGCAGTTCTTC.

The V call is TRBV7-8, the J call TRBJ1-2; 7 bases match TRBD1. The CDR3 contains 16 residues. Germline CDR1 reads SGHVS; CDR2 reads FQNEAQ. V gave up 3 bases and J gave up 4 bases; unmatched junction bases: 11. CDR3 residues: CASSFGRGQRVYGYTF. CDR3 nucleotides: TGTGCCAGCAGCTTCGGCCGGGGACAGCGAGTCTATGGCTACACCTTC.

The V call is TRBV7-9, the J call TRBJ1-1; D not resolved. The CDR3 consists of 15 residues. CDR1 and CDR2 (germline): SEHNR, FQNEAQ (reference sequence). V was pared by 3 bases and J by 1 base, with 12 bases between. The CDR3 is CASSFTGFRNTEAFF. The CDR3 DNA is TGTGCCAGCAGCTTCACGGGGTTTAGGAACACTGAAGCTTTCTTT. Supplemented by reference TRBV7-9 and TRBJ1-1, the full variable domain reads DTGVSQNPRHKITKRGQNVTFRCDPISEHNRLYWYRQTLGQGPEFLTYFQNEAQLEKSRLLSDRFSAERPKGSFSTLEIQRTEQGDSAMYLCASSFTGFRNTEAFFGQGTRLTVV.

V is TRBV27 and J is TRBJ2-3; 11 bases line up with TRBD2. V lost 1 base and J lost 1; bases outside the gene matches: 4. The CDR3 is 17 amino acids. Germline CDR1 is MNHEY and CDR2 is SMNVEV (reference sequence). The CDR3 coding sequence is TGTGCCAGCAGTTTATTAGCGGGGGGGCCGCGCACAGATACGCAGTATTTT. Translated, it gives CASSLLAGGPRTDTQYF.

V and J are TRBV5-3 and TRBJ2-1; D remains ambiguous. TRBV5-3 is an ORF, with its function uncertain. This CDR3 has 17 amino acids. V was clipped by 2 bases and J by 0 bases, with 15 bases between them. The CDR3 region has the DNA TGTGCCAGAAGCTTTAGGTTTCGAGGCAGCTCCTACAATGAGCAGTTCTTC. Translation: CARSFRFRGSSYNEQFF.

This clone occurred once. The rearrangement uses TRBV3-1 (or the pseudogene TRBV3-2) and TRBJ1-1, with 7 bases lining up with TRBD1. The CDR3 consists of 13 residues. The trim removed 3 bases at V and 7 bases at J, leaving 5 bases unmatched. The germline gives CDR1 LGHDT, CDR2 YNNKEL (reference sequence). The CDR3 spells CASSQRRTGEAFF. DNA of the CDR3: TGTGCCAGCAGCCAGCGGCGGACAGGTGAAGCTTTCTTT.